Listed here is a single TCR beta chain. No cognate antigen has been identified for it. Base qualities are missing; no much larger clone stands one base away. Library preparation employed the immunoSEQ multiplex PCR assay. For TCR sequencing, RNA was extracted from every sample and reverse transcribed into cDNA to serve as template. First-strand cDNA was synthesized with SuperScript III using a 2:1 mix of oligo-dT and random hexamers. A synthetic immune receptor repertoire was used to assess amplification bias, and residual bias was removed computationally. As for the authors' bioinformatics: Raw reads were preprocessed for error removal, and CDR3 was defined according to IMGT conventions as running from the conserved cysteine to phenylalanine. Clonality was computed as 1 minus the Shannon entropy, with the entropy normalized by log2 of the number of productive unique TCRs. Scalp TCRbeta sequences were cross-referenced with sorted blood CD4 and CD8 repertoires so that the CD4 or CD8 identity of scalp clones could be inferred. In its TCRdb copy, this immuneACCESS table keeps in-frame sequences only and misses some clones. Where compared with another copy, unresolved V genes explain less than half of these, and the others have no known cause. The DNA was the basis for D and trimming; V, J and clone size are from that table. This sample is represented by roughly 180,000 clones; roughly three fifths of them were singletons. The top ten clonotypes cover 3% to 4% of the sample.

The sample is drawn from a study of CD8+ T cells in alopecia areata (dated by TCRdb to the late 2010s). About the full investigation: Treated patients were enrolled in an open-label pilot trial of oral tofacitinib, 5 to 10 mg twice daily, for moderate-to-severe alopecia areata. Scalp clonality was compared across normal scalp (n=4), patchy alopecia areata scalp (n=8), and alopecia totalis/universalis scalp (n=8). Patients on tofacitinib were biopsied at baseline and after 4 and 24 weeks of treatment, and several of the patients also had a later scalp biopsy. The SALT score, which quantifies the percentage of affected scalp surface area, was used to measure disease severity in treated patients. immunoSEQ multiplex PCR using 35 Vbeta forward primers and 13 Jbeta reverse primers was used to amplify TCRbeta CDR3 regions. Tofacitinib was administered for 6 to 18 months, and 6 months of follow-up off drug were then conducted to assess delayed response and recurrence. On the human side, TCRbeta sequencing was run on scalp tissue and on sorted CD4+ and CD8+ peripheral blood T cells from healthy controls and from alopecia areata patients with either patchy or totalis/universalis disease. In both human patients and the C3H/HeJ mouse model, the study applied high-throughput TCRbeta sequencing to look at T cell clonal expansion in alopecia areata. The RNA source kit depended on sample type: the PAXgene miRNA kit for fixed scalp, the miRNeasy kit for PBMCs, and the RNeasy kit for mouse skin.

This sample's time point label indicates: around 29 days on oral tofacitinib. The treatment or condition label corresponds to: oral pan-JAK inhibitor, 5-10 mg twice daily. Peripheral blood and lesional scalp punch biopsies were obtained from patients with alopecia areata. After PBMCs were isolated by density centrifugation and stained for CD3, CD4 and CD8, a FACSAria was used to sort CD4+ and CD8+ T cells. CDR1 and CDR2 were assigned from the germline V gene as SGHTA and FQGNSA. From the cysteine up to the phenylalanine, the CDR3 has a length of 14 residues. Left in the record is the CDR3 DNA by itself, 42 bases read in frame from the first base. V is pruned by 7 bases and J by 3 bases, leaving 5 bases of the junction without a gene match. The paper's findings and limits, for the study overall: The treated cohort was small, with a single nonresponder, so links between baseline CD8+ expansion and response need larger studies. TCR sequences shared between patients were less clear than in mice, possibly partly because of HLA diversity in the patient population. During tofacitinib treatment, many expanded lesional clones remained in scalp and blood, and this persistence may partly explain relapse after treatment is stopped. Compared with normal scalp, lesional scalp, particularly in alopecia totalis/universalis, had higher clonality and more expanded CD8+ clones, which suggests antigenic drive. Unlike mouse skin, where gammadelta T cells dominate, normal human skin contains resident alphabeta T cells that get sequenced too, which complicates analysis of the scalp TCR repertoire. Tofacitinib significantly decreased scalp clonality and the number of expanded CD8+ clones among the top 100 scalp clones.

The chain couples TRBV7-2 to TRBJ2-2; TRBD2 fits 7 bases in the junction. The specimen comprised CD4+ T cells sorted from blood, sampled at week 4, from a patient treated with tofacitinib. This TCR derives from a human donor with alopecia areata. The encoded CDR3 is CASTPRGDTGELFF. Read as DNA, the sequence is TGTGCCAGCACCCCACGGGGGGACACCGGGGAGCTGTTTTTT. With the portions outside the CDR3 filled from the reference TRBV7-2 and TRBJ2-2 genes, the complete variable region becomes GAGVSQSPSNKVTEKGKDVELRCDPISGHTALYWYRQSLGQGLEFLIYFQGNSAPDKSGLPSDRFSAERTGGSVSTLTIQRTQQEDSAVYLCASTPRGDTGELFFGEGSRLTVL.